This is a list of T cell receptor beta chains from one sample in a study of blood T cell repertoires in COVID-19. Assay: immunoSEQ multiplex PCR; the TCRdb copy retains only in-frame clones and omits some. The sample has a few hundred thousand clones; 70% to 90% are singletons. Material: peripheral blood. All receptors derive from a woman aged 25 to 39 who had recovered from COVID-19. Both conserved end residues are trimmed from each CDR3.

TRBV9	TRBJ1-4	ASSDSGTKAEKLF
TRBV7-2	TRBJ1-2	ASSLEASTRYGYT
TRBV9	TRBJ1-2	ASSVEVGGFVGYT
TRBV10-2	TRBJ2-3	ASREGQGETDTQY
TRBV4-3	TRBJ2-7	ASSQDGRGSYEQY
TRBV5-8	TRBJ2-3	ASSPRAGGTDTQY
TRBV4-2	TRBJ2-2	ASSPSGRDTGELF
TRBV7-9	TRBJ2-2	ASSPREDTGELF
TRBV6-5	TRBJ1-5	ASSYGTGQGQPQH
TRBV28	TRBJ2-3	ASLPGGRTDTQY
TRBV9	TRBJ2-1	ASSRGLAGYDEQF
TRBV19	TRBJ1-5	ATSRGRGNSNQPQH
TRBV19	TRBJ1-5	ASSSGRGSSNQPQH
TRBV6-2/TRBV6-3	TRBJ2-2	ASSLFSGGVDTGELF
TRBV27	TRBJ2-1	ASSLSYNYNEQF
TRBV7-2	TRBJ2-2	ASSFVGELF
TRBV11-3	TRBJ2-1	ASSRTSGRYNEQF
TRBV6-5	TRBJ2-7	ASSYIKGNEQY
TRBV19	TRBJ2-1	ASSIVYRGDEQF
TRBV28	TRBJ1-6	ASSLLNQVNSPLH
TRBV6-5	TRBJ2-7	ASSYTRPGGAYEQY
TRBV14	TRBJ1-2	ASSRGSYGYT
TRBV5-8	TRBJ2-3	ASPSGLGLSPTDTQY
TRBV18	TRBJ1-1	ASSRGEDTEAF
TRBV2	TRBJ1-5	ASTQGAKGNQPQH
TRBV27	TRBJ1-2	ASSLSRVNYGYT
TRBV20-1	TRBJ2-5	SASMAGVLGETQY
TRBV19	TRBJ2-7	ASSLQGFYEQY
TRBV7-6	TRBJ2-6	ASSLVGWLDRPDSGANVLT
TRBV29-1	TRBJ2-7	SVAGATYEQY
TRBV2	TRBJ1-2	ASRAGTGANYGYT
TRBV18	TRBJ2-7	ASSPGTGTSEQY
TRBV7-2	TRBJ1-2	ASSPLGRGLGYT
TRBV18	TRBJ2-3	ASSPQDRGGTDTQY
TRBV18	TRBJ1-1	ASSQPGQGPNTEAF
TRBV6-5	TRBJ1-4	ASKQGTTNEKLF
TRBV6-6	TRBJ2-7	ASSPSLSSGSGEQY